These 31 T cell receptor beta chains originate from one sample sequenced in a study of blood T cell repertoires in COVID-19. The protocol was immunoSEQ multiplex PCR, while the TCRdb copy is restricted to in-frame clones and leaves out a portion. The top ten clones hold around 4.5% of a sample with some 150,000 clones, 87% of them seen once. The sequenced material came from peripheral blood. Receptors originate from a woman aged 35 to 49 with acute or convalescent COVID-19.

The genes are TRBV4-3 and TRBJ1-2, with TRBD1 matching over 7 bases. V lost 3 bases and J lost 8; bases outside the gene matches: 3. This CDR3 has 12 amino acids. Germline V gene lookup returns CDR1 LGHNA and CDR2 YSLEER. This chain's CDR3 is CASSHRGGGYTF. CDR3 in DNA: TGCGCCAGCAGCCACCGAGGGGGCGGCTACACCTTC.

The chain employs TRBV5-6 and TRBJ2-1; TRBD2 matches at 11 bases. V lost 0 bases to trimming and J lost 6 bases; unmatched junction nucleotides: 5. This CDR3 contains 16 residues. CDR1 SGHDT and CDR2 YYEEEE come from the germline V gene. The chain's CDR3 is CASSLEGTSGPNEQFF. CDR3 DNA: TGTGCCAGCAGCTTGGAAGGGACTAGCGGACCCAATGAGCAGTTCTTC.

The gene calls are TRBV15 and TRBJ2-1; 9 bases align to TRBD2. CDR1 and CDR2 from the germline V gene are LNHNV and YYDKDF (reference sequence). The CDR3 contains 16 residues. The V gene end was trimmed by 5 bases and the J gene end by 1 base; junction bases not matched to a gene: 6. The CDR3 spells CATSLRLAESYNEQFF. CDR3 sequence (DNA): TGTGCCACCAGCCTGAGACTAGCGGAATCCTACAATGAGCAGTTCTTC.

The chain is built from TRBV14 and TRBJ1-2; 8 nucleotides line up with TRBD1. Per germline, CDR1 SGHDN and CDR2 FVKESK. Unmatched junction bases numbered 5, after V lost 4 bases and J lost 1 base. The CDR3 length is 15 residues. CDR3 amino acids: CASSRGTGINYGYTF. The CDR3, as DNA: TGTGCCAGCAGCCGAGGGACAGGTATTAACTATGGCTACACCTTC.

The V gene is TRBV4-1, the J gene TRBJ2-4, with 7 bases lining up with TRBD1. After removal of 7 bases from V and 7 bases from J, the junction contained 16 bases not matched to a gene. Per the germline V gene, CDR1 is MGHRA and CDR2 is YSYEKL. This CDR3 is 16 amino acids long. CDR3 region: CASTPNPTGSSNIQYF. In DNA, the CDR3 is TGCGCCAGCACCCCGAACCCGACAGGGTCCTCGAACATTCAGTACTTC.

CDR3 loop: CASSAAGAGGAGELFF. The CDR3 DNA reads as TGTGCCAGCAGCGCCGCCGGAGCGGGAGGCGCCGGGGAGCTGTTTTTT. The genes are TRBV9 and TRBJ2-2; 9 nucleotides match TRBD2. V dropped 3 bases and J dropped 6; count of bases not matched to a gene: 9. Germline values: CDR1 SGDLS, CDR2 YYNGEE. This CDR3 is 16 amino acids long.

The rearrangement uses TRBV3-1 (or the pseudogene TRBV3-2) and TRBJ2-1; 7 bases match TRBD1. CDR1 is LGHDT and CDR2 is YNNKEL in the germline V gene (reference sequence). The CDR3 runs to 15 residues. V dropped 6 bases and J dropped 8; count of bases not matched to a gene: 13. As DNA, the CDR3 is TGTGCCAGCAGATTCGGGACAGTACCATCGGATGAGCAGTTCTTC. Residues: CASRFGTVPSDEQFF.

The chain is built from TRBV6-5 and TRBJ2-7, with D perhaps TRBD1 (6 bases). V gave up 4 bases and J gave up 0 bases, with 13 bases separating them. The CDR3 sequence is 15 residues long. Germline lookup yields CDR1 MNHEY and CDR2 SVGAGI. The CDR3 loop reads CASSSRDILSYEQYF. The CDR3, as DNA: TGTGCCAGCAGTTCTAGGGACATCCTCTCCTACGAGCAGTACTTC.

The CDR3 DNA reads as TGTGCCAGCAGCTTAGTAGGGGTCGAGCAGTACTTC. This codes for CASSLVGVEQYF. The chain employs TRBV11-2 and TRBJ2-7; possible D gene TRBD1, 5 bases. V was trimmed by 1 base and J by 6 bases, leaving 7 bases between them. The CDR3 contains 12 residues. Germline-derived CDR1 and CDR2 are SGHAT and FQNNGV.

The J gene is TRBJ1-4, the V gene TRBV25-1, with D uncertain. Germline CDR1 and CDR2: MGHDK and SYGVNS. V gave up 1 base and J gave up 4 bases, with 10 bases separating them. This CDR3 is 15 amino acids long. The CDR3 sequence is CASSESSGYNEKLFF. In nucleotides, the CDR3 is TGTGCCAGCAGTGAATCATCGGGGTATAATGAAAAACTGTTTTTT.

This CDR3 reads CASSLSGRQPQHF. The CDR3 region has the DNA TGTGCCAGCAGCTTATCCGGTCGGCAGCCCCAGCATTTT. The chain is built from TRBV2 and TRBJ1-5; no firm D call. Trimming took 6 bases from V and 7 from J, leaving 13 bases between them. CDR1 SNHLY and CDR2 FYNNEI come from the germline V gene. CDR3 length equals 13 residues.

The chain couples TRBV7-9 to TRBJ1-1; D is perhaps TRBD1 (5 bases). This CDR3 is built from 14 residues. CDR1 and CDR2 from the germline V gene are SEHNR and FQNEAQ (reference sequence). V gave up 5 bases and J gave up 2 bases, with 12 bases separating them. This CDR3 reads CASSQAGVNTEAFF. For the CDR3, the DNA is TGTGCCAGCAGCCAAGCGGGGGTTAACACTGAAGCTTTCTTT.

This rearrangement joins TRBV4-3 to TRBJ2-7; 11 bases fit TRBD2. Trimming at V came to 2 bases and at J to 0 bases, leaving 6 bases not matched to a gene. This CDR3 is 17 amino acids long. Germline CDR1 is LGHNA and CDR2 is YSLEER. CDR3 bases: TGCGCCAGCAGCCAAAGACTAGCGGGACTAAACTCCTACGAGCAGTACTTC. Encoded protein: CASSQRLAGLNSYEQYF.

The rearrangement links TRBV11-2 to TRBJ1-1, with TRBD1 identical over 7 bases. V shed 4 bases, J shed 1 base, and the junction held 3 bases outside the gene matches. The germline CDR1 and CDR2 sequences are SGHAT and FQNNGV. The CDR3 length is 14 residues. The DNA for the CDR3 is TGTGCCAGCAGCTCCTGGGACAGGAACACTGAAGCTTTCTTT. This sequence encodes CASSSWDRNTEAFF.

The V call is TRBV7-2, the J call TRBJ1-5; D unclear. CDR3 length: 14 amino acids. The germline V gene has CDR1 SGHTA and CDR2 FQGNSA. Trimming shortened V by 1 base and J by 7 bases, and 11 bases separated the two germline ends. The CDR3 loop reads CASSLDAGRQPQHF. The CDR3 coding sequence is TGTGCCAGCAGCTTAGATGCAGGCAGGCAGCCCCAGCATTTT. The full variable domain, completed using reference TRBV7-2 and TRBJ1-5, is GAGVSQSPSNKVTEKGKDVELRCDPISGHTALYWYRQSLGQGLEFLIYFQGNSAPDKSGLPSDRFSAERTGGSVSTLTIQRTQQEDSAVYLCASSLDAGRQPQHFGDGTRLSIL.

V usage is TRBV28 and J usage is TRBJ2-1; 16 nucleotides agree with TRBD2. Germline-derived CDR1 and CDR2 are MDHEN and SYDVKM. V lost 5 bases and J lost 6; bases outside the gene matches: 7. The CDR3 contains 17 residues. The CDR3 sequence: CASSPPGLAGGGNEQFF. CDR3 nucleotides: TGTGCCAGCAGTCCACCGGGACTAGCGGGAGGGGGCAATGAGCAGTTCTTC.

The genes are TRBV7-6 and TRBJ2-1; a weak D match, TRBD1 (5 bases). The V end was cut by 1 base, the J end by 5 bases, with 15 bases between. The CDR3 has 16 amino acids. Germline V gene sequence: CDR1 SGHVS, CDR2 FNYEAQ. The CDR3 sequence is CASSLVLGIGDNEQFF. The CDR3, as DNA: TGTGCCAGCAGCTTAGTCCTAGGTATAGGGGACAATGAGCAGTTCTTC.

The rearrangement joins TRBV28 to TRBJ1-2; no definite D call. The CDR3 contains 13 residues. Trimming shortened V by 6 bases and J by 7 bases, and 15 bases separated the two germline ends. Germline CDR1 MDHEN, CDR2 SYDVKM. The CDR3 DNA sequence: TGTGCCAGCAGCCGAGGCACCGGCTTTGGCTACACCTTC. Its protein product is CASSRGTGFGYTF.

This clone turned up a few times. This chain uses TRBV5-4 with TRBJ2-2, with TRBD1 matching 8 bases. Trimming at V came to 5 bases and at J to 2 bases, leaving 5 bases not matched to a gene. From germline, CDR1 is SGHNT and CDR2 YYREEE (reference sequence). The CDR3 is 15 residues long. This CDR3 is CASRAGQVNTGELFF. The CDR3 coding sequence is TGTGCCAGCAGGGCGGGACAGGTCAACACCGGGGAGCTGTTTTTT.

V usage is TRBV19 and J usage is TRBJ2-7, with TRBD2 matching 10 bases. This CDR3 contains 14 residues. Unmatched junction bases numbered 8, after V lost 7 bases and J lost 5 bases. CDR1 is LNHDA and CDR2 is SQIVND in the germline V gene (reference sequence). CDR3 loop: CASNEGLAVDEQYF. The CDR3 DNA is TGTGCCAGTAATGAAGGACTAGCGGTTGACGAGCAGTACTTC.

The V call is TRBV7-9, the J call TRBJ1-1, with 7 bases fitting TRBD1. The V gene end was trimmed by 2 bases and the J gene end by 1 base; junction bases not matched to a gene: 7. Germline CDR1 SEHNR, CDR2 FQNEAQ (reference sequence). The CDR3 extends over 16 amino acids. For the CDR3, the DNA is TGTGCCAGCAGCTTATTTGGACAGGACAGGAACACTGAAGCTTTCTTT. This gives the protein CASSLFGQDRNTEAFF.

The chain links TRBV19 to TRBJ2-7; TRBD1 matches 7 bases. The germline gives CDR1 LNHDA, CDR2 SQIVND (reference sequence). The CDR3 is 14 residues long. V shed 3 bases, J shed 0 bases, and the junction held 2 bases outside the gene matches. The CDR3 here is CASSIRDSSYEQYF. The CDR3 DNA follows: TGTGCCAGTAGTATCAGGGACAGCTCCTACGAGCAGTACTTC.

The chain employs TRBV23-1 and TRBJ1-2, with a tentative D call TRBD1 (6 bases). TRBV23-1 is an open reading frame, and its role is uncertain. This CDR3 spans 17 amino acids. Trimming took off 8 bases at V and 5 bases at J, with 27 bases between the two ends. In DNA form, the CDR3 reads TGCGCCAGCGGGGGGGGACGAGGGACAACAGACGCTTATGGCTACACCTTC. This translates into CASGGGRGTTDAYGYTF.

This chain links TRBV4-2 with TRBJ1-2; D is unresolved. This CDR3 comprises 13 residues. CDR1 and CDR2 (germline): LGHNA, YNFKEQ. Deletions cut 1 base from V and 3 bases from J, with 6 bases between. CDR3 protein: CASSQGRYYGYTF. The CDR3 DNA is TGTGCCAGCAGCCAAGGCAGATACTATGGCTACACCTTC.

The rearrangement joins TRBV7-2 to TRBJ1-5; D might be TRBD1 (5 bases). The germline CDR1 and CDR2 sequences are SGHTA and FQGNSA. V was pared by 6 bases and J by 6 bases, with 18 bases between. This CDR3 comprises 15 residues. In DNA, the CDR3 is TGTGCCAGCAGTCAGGGCCCTCCTTTGAGTCAGCCCCAGCATTTT. As protein: CASSQGPPLSQPQHF.

The V gene is TRBV4-3, the J gene TRBJ2-7, with unresolved D. V was cut by 2 bases and J by 0 bases, with 14 bases left in between. Germline values: CDR1 LGHNA, CDR2 YSLEER. This CDR3 is 16 amino acids long. CDR3 sequence reads: CASSQSRPASSYEQYF. In DNA form, the CDR3 reads TGCGCCAGCAGCCAATCCAGGCCCGCGTCCTCCTACGAGCAGTACTTC.

In DNA form, the CDR3 reads TGCGCCAGCGGTTCGCGGGCGGATGGCTACACCTTC. Its translation: CASGSRADGYTF. The chain carries TRBV23-1 and TRBJ1-2, with unresolved D. TRBV23-1 is known as an ORF, though its function is uncertain. V lost 8 bases and J 6 bases, leaving 13 bases between the germline ends. The CDR3 length is 12 residues.

The chain employs TRBV29-1 and TRBJ1-4; D ambiguous. The CDR3 has 14 amino acids. Germline CDR1 is SQVTM and CDR2 is ANQGSEA. Trimming removed 3 bases at V and 4 bases at J, with 12 bases between. The chain's CDR3 is CSVEYGSGNEKLFF. In nucleotides, the CDR3 is TGCAGCGTTGAGTACGGGTCGGGTAATGAAAAACTGTTTTTT.

The rearrangement uses TRBV13 and TRBJ1-6; TRBD1 matches at 7 bases. V shed 5 bases and J 10 bases; nucleotides not matched to a gene: 8. The CDR3 is made up of 14 amino acids. Germline-derived CDR1 and CDR2 are PRHDT and FYEKMQ (reference sequence). The CDR3, as DNA: TGTGCCAGCAGCCTAGACAGGGAAGGCTCACCCCTCCACTTT. This gives the protein CASSLDREGSPLHF.

The chain is built from TRBV11-3 and TRBJ2-2, with 7 bases fitting TRBD1. Germline values: CDR1 SGHNT, CDR2 YENEEA. With V trimmed by 1 base and J by 5 bases, 4 bases remained unmatched. The CDR3 has 15 residues. The CDR3 loop reads CASSLGSRGTGELFF. The DNA of the CDR3 is TGTGCCAGCAGCTTAGGGTCCAGGGGGACCGGGGAGCTGTTTTTT.

As concerns this clone: One end of the junction is discordant with germline, which a read error may explain. This chain joins TRBV30 and TRBJ2-5; 9 nucleotides line up with TRBD1. The CDR3 has 15 residues. The V gene's germline CDR1 is GTSNPN and CDR2 SVGIG (reference sequence). The DNA for the CDR3 is TGTGCCTGGAGCGCGGACAGGGGAGGACAAGAGACTCAGTACTTC. Encoded protein: CAWSADRGGQETQYF.